This note documents a single TCR beta chain sequence. The antigen remains undetermined. This record belongs to a study of graft-versus-host responses after intestinal transplantation. For the study at large: Tacrolimus plus steroids were given to all recipients for about three years, preceded by anti-thymocyte globulin induction.

Germline lookup yields CDR1 MNHNS and CDR2 SASEGT. The length of the CDR3 is 13 residues. Unmatched junction bases numbered 3, after V lost 3 bases and J lost 8 bases. The starting material, graft tissue, was processed to release intraepithelial and lamina propria lymphocytes. Clones were read by immunoSEQ multiplex PCR, and TCRdb kept only the in-frame ones, dropping some. This sample has approximately 16,000 clones, with roughly 68% found just once. Study-level findings and limits: Patients with graft-donor T cell macrochimerism had high graft-versus-host to host-versus-graft clonal ratios in allografts. Early after transplant, HvG clones declined as circulating GvH clones peaked. The recipient marrow held GvH clones, and some of them showed up first in ileum or blood.

This chain connects TRBV6-1 to TRBJ2-1; 8 bases fit TRBD1. Here the sequenced sample was ileum tissue, taken just over 700 days after intestinal transplantation. The clonotype was recovered from a human patient who received an intestinal transplant, so some T cells may come from the graft donor. DNA of the CDR3: TGTGCCAGCAGTGAGGACAGGGCGGATGAGCAGTTCTTC. It specifies CASSEDRADEQFF.